The T cell receptor beta chain under discussion was sequenced for a study of blood T cell repertoires in COVID-19. Turning to the study itself: Researchers got acute and convalescent COVID-19 samples from the United States, Italy and Spain. In each case, the material was cDNA or gDNA derived from T cells, B-cell-depleted T cells, or PBMCs.

Clones were sequenced by immunoSEQ multiplex PCR, and TCRdb holds only the in-frame ones, with some missing. The table records 180,000 or so clones, around 85% of them present only once. Trimming removed 2 bases from V and 1 base from J, with 11 bases in between. This CDR3 spans 15 amino acids. Germline CDR1 reads SGHAT; CDR2 reads FQNNGV. The receptor comes from a human donor with active or convalescent COVID-19. The donor label of this sample is uncertain. The V call is TRBV11-2, the J call TRBJ1-1, with D perhaps TRBD1 (6 bases). The source material was peripheral blood. In nucleotides, the CDR3 is TGTGCCAGCAGCTTACAACAGGGAAGGAACACTGAAGCTTTCTTT. Translating gives CASSLQQGRNTEAFF.